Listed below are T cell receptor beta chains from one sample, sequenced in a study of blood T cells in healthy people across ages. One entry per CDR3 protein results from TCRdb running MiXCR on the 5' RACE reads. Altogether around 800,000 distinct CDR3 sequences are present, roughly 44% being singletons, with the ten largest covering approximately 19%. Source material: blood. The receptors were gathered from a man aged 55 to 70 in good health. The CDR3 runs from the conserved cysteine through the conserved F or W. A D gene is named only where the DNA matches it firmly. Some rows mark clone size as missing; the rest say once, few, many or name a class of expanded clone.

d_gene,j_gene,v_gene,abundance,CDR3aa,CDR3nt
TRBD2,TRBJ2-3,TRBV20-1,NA,CSAGAGGPRDTRYF,TGCAGTGCTGGGGCGGGGGGGCCTAGAGATACGCGGTATTTT
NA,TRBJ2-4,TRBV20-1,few,CSASLLEGHKNIQYF,TGCAGTGCTAGTCTTTTGGAGGGACACAAAAACATTCAGTACTTC
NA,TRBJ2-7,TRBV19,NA,CASSIFYSRTSSYEQYF,TGTGCCAGTAGTATATTCTATTCCAGGACCAGCTCCTACGAGCAGTACTTC
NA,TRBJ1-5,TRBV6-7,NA,CASSYSVGQDQPQHF,TGTGCCAGCAGTTACTCGGTCGGGCAGGACCAGCCCCAGCATTTT
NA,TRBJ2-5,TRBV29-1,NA,CSVGKGRGETQYF,TGCAGCGTAGGGAAGGGGAGGGGGGAGACCCAGTACTTC
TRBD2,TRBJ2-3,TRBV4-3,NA,CASSQDAGGRADTQYF,TGCGCCAGCAGCCAAGATGCGGGGGGGCGAGCAGATACGCAGTATTTT
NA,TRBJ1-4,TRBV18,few,CASSPGRITATNEKLFF,TGTGCCAGCTCACCCGGGAGGATAACTGCAACTAATGAAAAACTGTTTTTT
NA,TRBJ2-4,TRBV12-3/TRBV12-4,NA,CASSSGGGSYNEQYF,TGTGCCAGCAGTTCAGGGGGGGGATCCTACAATGAGCAGTACTTC
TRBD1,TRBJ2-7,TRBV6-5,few,CASRKGQGSEQYF,TGTGCCAGCAGAAAAGGACAGGGAAGCGAGCAGTACTTC
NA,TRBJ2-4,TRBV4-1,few,CASSQVGQYIQYF,TGCGCCAGCAGCCAAGTGGGACAATACATTCAGTACTTC
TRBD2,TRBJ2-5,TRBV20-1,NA,CSAPRATSGQETQYF,TGCAGTGCTCCCCGCGCGACTAGCGGCCAAGAGACCCAGTACTTC
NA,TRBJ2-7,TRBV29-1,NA,CSVVGGAAYEQYF,TGCAGCGTTGTGGGGGGCGCGGCCTACGAGCAGTACTTC
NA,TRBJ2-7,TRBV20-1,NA,CSVGRDGRYEQYF,TGCAGTGTTGGCCGGGACGGACGATACGAGCAGTACTTC
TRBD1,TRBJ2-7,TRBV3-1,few,CASSQDIHRGSYYEQYF,TGTGCCAGCAGCCAAGACATACACAGGGGGTCCTACTACGAGCAGTACTTC
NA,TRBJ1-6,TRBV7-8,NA,CASSLNRNSPLHF,TGTGCCAGCAGCTTAAATAGAAATTCACCCCTCCACTTT
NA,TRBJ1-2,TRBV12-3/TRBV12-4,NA,CASSHTERALDYGYTF,TGTGCCAGCAGTCATACAGAAAGGGCGCTGGATTATGGCTACACCTTC
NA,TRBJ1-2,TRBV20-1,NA,CSAIWGSGYGYTF,TGCAGTGCCATCTGGGGATCGGGCTATGGCTACACCTTC
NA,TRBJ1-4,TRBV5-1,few,CASSPGLQFNEKLFF,TGCGCCAGCAGCCCGGGACTGCAATTTAATGAAAAACTGTTTTTT
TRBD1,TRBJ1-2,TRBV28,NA,CASIGGGQGPFGHTF,TGTGCCAGCATTGGGGGAGGACAGGGTCCCTTTGGCCACACCTTC
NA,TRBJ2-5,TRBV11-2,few,CASSLYFTTDQETQYF,TGTGCCAGCAGCTTATATTTCACAACAGACCAAGAGACCCAGTACTTC
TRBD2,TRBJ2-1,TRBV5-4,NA,CASSPSTSGVFNEQFF,TGTGCCAGCAGCCCTTCGACTAGCGGGGTTTTCAATGAGCAGTTCTTC
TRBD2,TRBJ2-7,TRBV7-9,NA,CASSYLPGLAGGGNEQYF,TGTGCCAGCAGCTACCTGCCTGGACTAGCGGGAGGAGGAAATGAGCAGTACTTC
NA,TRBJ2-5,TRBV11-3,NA,CASSFSGRQETQYF,TGTGCCAGCAGCTTTTCGGGGAGGCAAGAGACCCAGTACTTC
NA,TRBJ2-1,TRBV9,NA,CASSVEVSYNEQFF,TGTGCCAGCAGCGTAGAGGTGTCGTACAATGAGCAGTTCTTC
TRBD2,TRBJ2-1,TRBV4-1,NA,CASSQDKAVSGGPAAYNEQFF,TGCGCCAGCAGCCAAGATAAGGCGGTTAGCGGGGGCCCGGCGGCATACAATGAGCAGTTCTTC
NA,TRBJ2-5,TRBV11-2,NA,CASSRGRLQETQYF,TGTGCCAGCAGCCGAGGACGCCTCCAAGAGACCCAGTACTTC
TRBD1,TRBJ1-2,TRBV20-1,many,CSAETGTYGYTF,TGCAGTGCTGAGACAGGGACCTATGGCTACACCTTC
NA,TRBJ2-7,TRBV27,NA,CASSFRISDTHEQYF,TGTGCCAGCAGCTTCCGTATTAGTGACACCCACGAGCAGTACTTC
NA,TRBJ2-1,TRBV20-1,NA,CSARGGSSYEQFF,TGCAGTGCCCGAGGGGGATCATCCTACGAGCAGTTCTTC
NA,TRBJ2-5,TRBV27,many,CASSSPYQETQYF,TGTGCCAGCAGTTCTCCGTACCAAGAGACCCAGTACTTC
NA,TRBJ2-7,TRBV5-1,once,CASRRDAAYEQYF,TGCGCCAGCAGGAGGGACGCCGCCTACGAGCAGTACTTC
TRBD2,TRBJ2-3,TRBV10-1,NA,CASSEASGAITDTQYF,TGCGCCAGCAGTGAGGCTAGCGGGGCCATCACAGATACGCAGTATTTT
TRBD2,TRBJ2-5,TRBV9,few,CASNGGSETQYF,TGTGCCAGCAACGGGGGGTCGGAGACCCAGTACTTC
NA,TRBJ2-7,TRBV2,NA,CASSELGGPYEQYF,TGTGCCAGCAGTGAACTGGGGGGCCCCTACGAGCAGTACTTC
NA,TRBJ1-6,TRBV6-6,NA,CASRSGNGNSPLHF,TGTGCCAGCAGATCGGGGAACGGTAATTCACCCCTCCACTTT
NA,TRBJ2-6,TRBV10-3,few,CAISEFPSDSGANVLTF,TGTGCCATCAGTGAGTTCCCCTCCGACTCTGGGGCCAACGTCCTGACTTTC
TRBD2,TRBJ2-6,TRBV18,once,CASPPSGFGANALTF,TGTGCCAGCCCACCTAGCGGGTTTGGGGCCAACGCCCTGACTTTC
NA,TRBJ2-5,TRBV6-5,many,CASSYTPQGGQRTQYF,TGTGCCAGCAGTTACACACCACAGGGAGGTCAGAGGACCCAGTACTTC
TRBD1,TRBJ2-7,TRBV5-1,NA,CASMRGQGEEPYEQYF,TGCGCCAGCATGAGGGGACAGGGGGAAGAACCCTACGAGCAGTACTTC
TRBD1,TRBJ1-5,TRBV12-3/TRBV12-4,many,CASSRTGGSGNQPQHF,TGTGCCAGCAGTAGGACAGGGGGGTCGGGCAATCAGCCCCAGCATTTT
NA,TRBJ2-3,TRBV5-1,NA,CASSKGMSTDTQYF,TGCGCCAGCAGTAAGGGGATGAGCACAGATACGCAGTATTTT
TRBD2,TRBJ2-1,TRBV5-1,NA,CASSLAGGGSSYNEQFF,TGCGCCAGCAGCTTGGCTGGCGGGGGGAGCTCCTACAATGAGCAGTTCTTC
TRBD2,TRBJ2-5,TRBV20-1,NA,CSAPGLAGLRETQYF,TGCAGTGCTCCGGGACTAGCGGGGTTAAGAGAGACCCAGTACTTC
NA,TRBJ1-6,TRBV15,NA,CATTQGQVNSPLHF,TGTGCCACCACTCAGGGGCAGGTTAATTCACCCCTCCACTTT
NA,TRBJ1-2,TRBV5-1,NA,CASSFASGPTNYGYTF,TGCGCCAGCAGCTTTGCCTCAGGGCCCACTAACTATGGCTACACCTTC
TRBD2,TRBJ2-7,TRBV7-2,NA,CASSQGLAAVNEQYF,TGTGCCAGCAGCCAGGGACTAGCGGCCGTCAATGAGCAGTACTTC
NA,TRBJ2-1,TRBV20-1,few,CSARPTGWNEQFF,TGCAGTGCTAGACCCACGGGCTGGAATGAGCAGTTCTTC
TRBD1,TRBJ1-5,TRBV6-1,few,CASSETGGLPYSNQPQHF,TGTGCCAGCAGTGAAACAGGGGGATTACCTTATAGCAATCAGCCCCAGCATTTT
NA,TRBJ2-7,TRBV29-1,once,CSVAASTIYNEQYF,TGCAGCGTTGCGGCGTCGACAATCTACAATGAGCAGTACTTC
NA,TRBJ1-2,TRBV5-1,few,CASSLAASKNYGYTF,TGCGCCAGCAGCTTGGCCGCATCGAAGAACTATGGCTACACCTTC
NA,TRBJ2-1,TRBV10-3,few,CAISDHGTASSYNEQFF,TGTGCCATCAGTGACCACGGGACTGCGAGCTCCTACAATGAGCAGTTCTTC
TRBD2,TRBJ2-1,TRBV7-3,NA,CVSSLTGTSPLEFF,TGTGTCAGCAGCTTAACGGGGACTAGCCCACTTGAGTTCTTC
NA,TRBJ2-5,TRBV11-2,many,CASSFNRESQYF,TGTGCCAGCAGCTTCAATAGGGAGTCCCAGTACTTC
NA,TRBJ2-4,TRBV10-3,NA,CAISAGALDKNIQYF,TGTGCCATCAGTGCGGGAGCTTTAGACAAAAACATTCAGTACTTC
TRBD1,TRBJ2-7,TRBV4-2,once,CASSHEEGQGGLGEQYF,TGTGCCAGCAGCCACGAGGAGGGACAGGGCGGATTAGGCGAGCAGTACTTC
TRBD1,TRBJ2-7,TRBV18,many,CASSAPGQKFYEQYF,TGTGCCAGCTCAGCACCGGGACAGAAATTTTACGAGCAGTACTTC
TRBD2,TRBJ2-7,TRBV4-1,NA,CASSLRGVTNNEQYF,TGCGCCAGCAGCTTACGGGGGGTTACCAACAATGAGCAGTACTTC
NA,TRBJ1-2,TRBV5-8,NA,CASSSRGHPNYGYTF,TGTGCCAGCAGCTCCCGGGGACACCCTAACTATGGCTACACCTTC
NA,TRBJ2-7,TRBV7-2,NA,CASSQSITYEQYF,TGTGCCAGCAGCCAGAGCATAACCTACGAGCAGTACTTC